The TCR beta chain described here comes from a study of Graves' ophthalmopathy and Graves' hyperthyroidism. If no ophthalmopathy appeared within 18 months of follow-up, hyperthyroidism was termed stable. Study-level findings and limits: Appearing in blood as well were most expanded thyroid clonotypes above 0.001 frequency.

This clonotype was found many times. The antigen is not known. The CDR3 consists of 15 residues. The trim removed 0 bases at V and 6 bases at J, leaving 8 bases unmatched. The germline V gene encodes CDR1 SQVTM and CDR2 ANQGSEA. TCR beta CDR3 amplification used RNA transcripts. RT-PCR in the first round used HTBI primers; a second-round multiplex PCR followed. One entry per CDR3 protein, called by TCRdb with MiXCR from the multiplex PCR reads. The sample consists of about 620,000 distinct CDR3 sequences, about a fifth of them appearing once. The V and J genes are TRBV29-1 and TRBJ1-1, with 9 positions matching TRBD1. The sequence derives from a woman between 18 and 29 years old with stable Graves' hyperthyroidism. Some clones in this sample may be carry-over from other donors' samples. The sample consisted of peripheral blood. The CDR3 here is CSVEDRGTGTPEAFF. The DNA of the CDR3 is TGCAGCGTTGAAGATCGTGGGACAGGGACCCCTGAAGCTTTCTTT.